Presented here are 16 T cell receptor beta chains from one specimen sequenced in a study of lymphopenia after photon versus proton radiotherapy. TCRdb keeps only in-frame clones here, not all; method: immunoSEQ multiplex PCR. The sample contains about 24,000 clones, about 85% of which appear only once. Sequencing used peripheral blood, obtained from a patient treated with photon-based radiotherapy. These receptors all stem from a man between 60 and 70 years old with pancreatic cancer.

CDR3 sequence: CASSFDGRGDEKLFF. CDR3 DNA sequence: TGTGCCAGCTCGTTCGACGGCAGGGGAGATGAAAAACTGTTTTTT. The genes are TRBV18 and TRBJ1-4; maybe TRBD1 (6 bases). The V gene's germline CDR1 is KGHSH and CDR2 LQKENI. The CDR3 covers 15 residues. Trimming stripped 6 bases from V and 6 bases from J, with 17 bases between.

This clone was counted a single time. The V gene is TRBV12-5, the J gene TRBJ2-1; D gene uncertain. Germline V lookup: CDR1 LGHNT, CDR2 FRNRAP. The V gene lost 0 bases and the J gene lost 7 bases, with 4 bases spanning the gap. This CDR3 is 12 amino acids long. The CDR3 nucleotides read TGTGCTAGTGGTTTGGTTAGGAATGAGCAGTTCTTC. As protein: CASGLVRNEQFF.

This chain joins TRBV7-2 and TRBJ2-3, with 15 bases fitting TRBD2. Trimming cost V 5 bases and J 2 bases; bases outside gene matches: 8. The germline V gene has CDR1 SGHTA and CDR2 FQGNSA. The CDR3 loop spans 18 amino acids. CDR3 sequence reads: CASSPGTSGGRTTDTQYF. CDR3 nucleotide sequence: TGTGCCAGCAGCCCCGGGACTAGCGGGGGGCGAACCACAGATACGCAGTATTTT. Based on the CDR3 plus reference TRBV7-2 and TRBJ2-3, the full variable domain is GAGVSQSPSNKVTEKGKDVELRCDPISGHTALYWYRQSLGQGLEFLIYFQGNSAPDKSGLPSDRFSAERTGGSVSTLTIQRTQQEDSAVYLCASSPGTSGGRTTDTQYFGPGTRLTVL.

The chain is built from TRBV7-9 and TRBJ2-4, with D unresolved. CDR1 is SEHNR and CDR2 is FQNEAQ in the germline V gene (reference sequence). The CDR3 contains 14 residues. V lost 4 bases, J lost 3 bases, and 10 bases lay in between. CDR3 amino acids: CASSYFYGKNIQYF. The CDR3 coding sequence is TGTGCCAGCAGCTACTTCTATGGCAAAAACATTCAGTACTTC.

The gene calls are TRBV5-1 and TRBJ1-3; the D is unclear. V shed 2 bases and J shed 0 bases, with 27 bases lying between them. There are 21 residues in the CDR3. Per the germline V gene, CDR1 is SGHRS and CDR2 is YFSETQ. CDR3 nucleotides: TGCGCCAGCAGCTTTTTCCCGAACTTGCGATCACAGACCTCCTCTGGAAACACCATATATTTT. It specifies CASSFFPNLRSQTSSGNTIYF.

The count of this clone is one. The chain uses TRBV19 and TRBJ2-1; 7 nucleotides align to TRBD1. The CDR3 has 14 residues. CDR1 is LNHDA and CDR2 is SQIVND in the germline V gene (reference sequence). J was trimmed by 1 base and V by 3 bases; bases with no gene match: 0. CDR3 in amino acids: CASSMGQSYNEQFF. The CDR3 DNA sequence: TGTGCCAGTAGTATGGGACAGTCCTACAATGAGCAGTTCTTC.

This clone was seen only once. The chain couples TRBV7-9 to TRBJ1-6; D possibly corresponds to TRBD1 (6 bases). CDR1 SEHNR and CDR2 FQNEAQ come from the germline V gene (reference sequence). CDR3 length equals 17 residues. Trimming pared 5 bases from V and 4 bases from J, leaving 18 bases between. The chain's CDR3 is CASSPSDRLPYNSPLHF. For the CDR3, the DNA is TGTGCCAGCAGCCCCAGCGACAGGCTTCCTTATAATTCACCCCTCCACTTT.

The gene calls are TRBV12-5 and TRBJ2-7; 7 bases agree with TRBD2. After removal of 4 bases from V and 0 bases from J, the junction contained 12 bases not matched to a gene. The germline gives CDR1 LGHNT, CDR2 FRNRAP. The CDR3 has 17 amino acids. The CDR3 protein is CASGSLLGGEGSYEQYF. In DNA form, the CDR3 reads TGTGCTAGTGGTTCCCTCCTTGGAGGGGAGGGCTCCTACGAGCAGTACTTC.

The genes are TRBV10-1 and TRBJ2-3; D tentatively fits TRBD1 or TRBD2 (5 bases each). Trimming removed 3 bases at V and 6 bases at J, with 13 bases between. CDR1 is WNHNN and CDR2 is SYGVQD in the germline V gene (reference sequence). The CDR3 is 14 residues long. This CDR3 is CASSDAGAGDTQYF. As DNA, the CDR3 is TGCGCCAGCAGTGATGCCGGGGCCGGGGATACGCAGTATTTT.

The V gene is TRBV4-2, the J gene TRBJ2-7, with 14 nucleotides matching TRBD2. The CDR3 consists of 18 residues. The V and J ends lost 5 bases and 0 bases, in that order; junction bases with no gene match: 9. In germline, CDR1 is LGHNA, CDR2 YNFKEQ. This chain's CDR3 is CASSSGLAGGKNSYEQYF. Here the CDR3 DNA reads TGTGCCAGCAGCTCCGGACTAGCGGGGGGAAAAAACTCCTACGAGCAGTACTTC.

This clone was counted once. The chain has TRBV5-5 and TRBJ1-2; 8 nucleotides align to TRBD1. CDR1 is SGHKS and CDR2 is YYEKEE in the germline V gene (reference sequence). The CDR3 covers 14 residues. With 4 bases clipped from V and 4 bases from J, the junction kept 6 bases outside the gene matches. In DNA, the CDR3 is TGTGCCAGCAGCCGACAGGGGAGCGGCTATGGCTACACCTTC. It is translated as CASSRQGSGYGYTF.

This clone has a handful of counts. J is TRBJ1-5 and V is TRBV5-1, with D hard to call. From germline, CDR1 is SGHRS and CDR2 YFSETQ. Between the trimmed V and J ends, which lost 0 bases and 5 bases, there was a span of 9 bases. This CDR3 comprises 14 residues. CDR3 loop: CASSLESGYQPQHF. The CDR3 DNA follows: TGCGCCAGCAGCTTGGAGTCGGGTTATCAGCCCCAGCATTTT.

This clone occurred once. This chain uses TRBV2 with TRBJ1-4, with D possibly TRBD1 on 6 matching bases. The V gene's germline CDR1 is SNHLY and CDR2 FYNNEI. V was shortened by 9 bases and J by 10 bases, with 18 bases between the two germline ends. The length of the CDR3 is 13 residues. The CDR3 loop is CAREDSSEGKLFF. The CDR3 DNA is TGTGCCAGAGAGGACAGCTCAGAGGGAAAACTGTTTTTT.

The rearrangement links TRBV4-1 to TRBJ2-5; D is possibly TRBD2 (6 bases). The CDR3 consists of 17 residues. Trimming took 4 bases from V and 2 from J, leaving 20 bases between them. CDR1 and CDR2 from the germline V gene are MGHRA and YSYEKL. The CDR3 protein is CASSRWRQVRGQETQYF. The CDR3 nucleotides are TGCGCCAGCAGCCGATGGAGGCAGGTTCGGGGGCAAGAGACCCAGTACTTC.

Only one count was recorded for this clone. J is TRBJ1-3 and V is TRBV5-4; perhaps TRBD1 as D (5 bases). This CDR3 region has 14 residues. Germline CDR1 SGHNT, CDR2 YYREEE (reference sequence). The germline V and J ends were trimmed by 4 bases and 2 bases, with 10 bases remaining between them. The CDR3 sequence: CASSRAGAGNTIYF. Written as DNA, the CDR3 is TGTGCCAGCAGCCGAGCGGGGGCTGGAAACACCATATATTTT.

The chain uses TRBV6-5 and TRBJ2-5; tentatively, D is TRBD1 or TRBD2 (6 bases each). Trimming removed 4 bases from V and 7 bases from J, with 16 bases in between. The CDR3 is 14 amino acids. Germline lookup yields CDR1 MNHEY and CDR2 SVGAGI. Written as DNA, the CDR3 is TGTGCCAGCAGTTCCGGGGGCCACCTGAGGACCCAGTACTTC. Translation gives CASSSGGHLRTQYF.